A single sample is the source of the 5 T cell receptor beta chains below, sequenced in a study of blood T cell repertoires in COVID-19 (TCRdb year 2020). The protocol used for the library was the immunoSEQ multiplex PCR assay. Not all clones reach the TCRdb copy of this immuneACCESS table, which keeps in-frame sequences only. Checked studies attribute under half of the gap to unresolved V genes and leave the rest unexplained. The sample contains around 310,000 clones, approximately 88% of them found a single time. The ten largest clones take up less than 5.5% of the sample. Sequencing was performed on PBMCs or T cells enriched from blood (not recorded which). The origin of the receptors is a man younger than 45 who had recovered from COVID-19.

V usage is TRBV7-2 and J usage is TRBJ2-7; D unclear. CDR1 and CDR2 from the germline V gene are SGHTA and FQGNSA. This CDR3 is 13 amino acids long. The germline V and J ends were trimmed by 0 bases and 2 bases, with 5 bases remaining between them. The CDR3: CASSLAATYEQYF. The CDR3 nucleotides read TGTGCCAGCAGCTTAGCAGCCACCTACGAGCAGTACTTC.

The chain carries TRBV28 and TRBJ2-3; 11 nucleotides agree with TRBD2. In germline, CDR1 is MDHEN, CDR2 SYDVKM. Unmatched junction bases numbered 3, after V lost 6 bases and J lost 4 bases. CDR3 length equals 14 residues. CDR3 loop: CASSWTSGPDTQYF. The DNA for the CDR3 is TGTGCCAGCAGCTGGACTAGCGGGCCAGATACGCAGTATTTT.

The table lists this clone with a count of one. This chain uses TRBV4-1 with TRBJ2-1, with TRBD2 as a possible D gene (7 bases). Germline assignment: CDR1 MGHRA and CDR2 YSYEKL. Trimming took 2 bases from V and 2 from J, leaving 13 bases between them. There are 16 residues in the CDR3. The CDR3 nucleotides read TGCGCCAGCAGCCAAAGGCGGGGGCTAGCCTACAATGAGCAGTTCTTC. This encodes CASSQRRGLAYNEQFF.

In its sample, this clone was seen a few times. This chain connects TRBV18 to TRBJ1-2, with 9 positions matching TRBD1. V shed 3 bases, J shed 0 bases, and the junction held 8 bases outside the gene matches. Per germline, CDR1 KGHSH and CDR2 LQKENI. This CDR3 is built from 17 residues. In DNA form, the CDR3 reads TGTGCCAGCTCACCTAGGACAGGGGCCGCTTCTAACTATGGCTACACCTTC. It is translated as CASSPRTGAASNYGYTF.

The rearrangement links TRBV21-1 to TRBJ2-1; the D call in the table, TRBD2, was not verified against the DNA. TRBV21-1 is deemed a pseudogene. CDR3 length: 15 residues. CDR3 coding DNA: TGTGCCAGCAGCAAAGAGAGGTGGGGGGGCCATGAGCAGTTCTTC. This sequence encodes CASSKERWGGHEQFF.